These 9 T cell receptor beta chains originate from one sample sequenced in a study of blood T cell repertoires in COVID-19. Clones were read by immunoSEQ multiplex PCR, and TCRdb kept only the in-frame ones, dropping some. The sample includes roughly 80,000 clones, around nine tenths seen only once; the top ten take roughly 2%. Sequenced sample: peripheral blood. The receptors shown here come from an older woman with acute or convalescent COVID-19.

The CDR3 reads CASSMQGTEAFF. The CDR3 nucleotides read TGTGCCAGTAGTATGCAGGGGACTGAAGCTTTCTTT. The chain recombines TRBV19 with TRBJ1-1; maybe TRBD1 (6 bases). Germline loops: CDR1 LNHDA, CDR2 SQIVND (reference sequence). This CDR3 has 12 amino acids. With 3 bases removed from V and 5 bases from J, the gap between germline ends came to 7 bases.

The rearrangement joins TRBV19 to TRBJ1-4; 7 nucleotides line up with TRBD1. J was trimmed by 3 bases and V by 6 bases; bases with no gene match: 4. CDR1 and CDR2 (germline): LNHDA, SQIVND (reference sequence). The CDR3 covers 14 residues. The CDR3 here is CASSTGDPNEKLFF. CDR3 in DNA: TGTGCCAGTAGCACAGGGGACCCTAATGAAAAACTGTTTTTT.

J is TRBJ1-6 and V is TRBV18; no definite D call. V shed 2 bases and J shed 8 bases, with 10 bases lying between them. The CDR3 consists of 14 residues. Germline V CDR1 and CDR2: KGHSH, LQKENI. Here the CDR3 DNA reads TGTGCCAGCTCACCAGAGTCGCAGGATTCACCCCTCCACTTT. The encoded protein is CASSPESQDSPLHF.

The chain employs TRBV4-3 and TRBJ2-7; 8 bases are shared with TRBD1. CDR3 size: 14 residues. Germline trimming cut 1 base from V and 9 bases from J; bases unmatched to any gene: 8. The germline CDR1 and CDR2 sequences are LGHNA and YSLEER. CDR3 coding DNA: TGCGCCAGCAGCCAAGGAGGGGCCGACAGGGGGCAGTACTTC. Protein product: CASSQGGADRGQYF.

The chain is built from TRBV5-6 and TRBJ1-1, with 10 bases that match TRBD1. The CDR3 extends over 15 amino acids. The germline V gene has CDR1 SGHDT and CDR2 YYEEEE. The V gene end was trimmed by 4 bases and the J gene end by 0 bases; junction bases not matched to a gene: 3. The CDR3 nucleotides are TGTGCCAGCAGCCCGGACAGGGGGATGAACACTGAAGCTTTCTTT. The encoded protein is CASSPDRGMNTEAFF.

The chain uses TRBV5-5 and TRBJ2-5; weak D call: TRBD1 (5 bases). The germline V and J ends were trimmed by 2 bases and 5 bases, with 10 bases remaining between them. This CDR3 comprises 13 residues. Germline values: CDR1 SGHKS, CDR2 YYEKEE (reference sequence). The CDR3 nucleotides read TGTGCCAGCAGCTTTCAGGGTGACGAGACCCAGTACTTC. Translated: CASSFQGDETQYF.

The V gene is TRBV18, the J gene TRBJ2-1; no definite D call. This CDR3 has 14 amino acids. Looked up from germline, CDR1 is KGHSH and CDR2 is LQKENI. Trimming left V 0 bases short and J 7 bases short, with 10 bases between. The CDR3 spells CASSPPSRLNEQFF. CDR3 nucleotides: TGTGCCAGCTCACCACCGTCTAGGTTGAATGAGCAGTTCTTC.

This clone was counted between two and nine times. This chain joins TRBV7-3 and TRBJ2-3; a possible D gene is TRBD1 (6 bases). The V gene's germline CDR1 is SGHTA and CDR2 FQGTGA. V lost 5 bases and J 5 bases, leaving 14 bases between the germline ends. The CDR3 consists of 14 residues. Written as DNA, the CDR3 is TGTGCCAGCAGCCCAGGGGCCTCGGTAGATACGCAGTATTTT. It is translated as CASSPGASVDTQYF.

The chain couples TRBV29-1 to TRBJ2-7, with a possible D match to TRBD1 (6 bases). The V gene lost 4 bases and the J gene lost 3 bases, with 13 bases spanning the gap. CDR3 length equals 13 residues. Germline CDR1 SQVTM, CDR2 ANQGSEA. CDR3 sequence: CSVVVPGVYEQYF. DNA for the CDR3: TGCAGCGTTGTAGTGCCAGGGGTCTACGAGCAGTACTTC.